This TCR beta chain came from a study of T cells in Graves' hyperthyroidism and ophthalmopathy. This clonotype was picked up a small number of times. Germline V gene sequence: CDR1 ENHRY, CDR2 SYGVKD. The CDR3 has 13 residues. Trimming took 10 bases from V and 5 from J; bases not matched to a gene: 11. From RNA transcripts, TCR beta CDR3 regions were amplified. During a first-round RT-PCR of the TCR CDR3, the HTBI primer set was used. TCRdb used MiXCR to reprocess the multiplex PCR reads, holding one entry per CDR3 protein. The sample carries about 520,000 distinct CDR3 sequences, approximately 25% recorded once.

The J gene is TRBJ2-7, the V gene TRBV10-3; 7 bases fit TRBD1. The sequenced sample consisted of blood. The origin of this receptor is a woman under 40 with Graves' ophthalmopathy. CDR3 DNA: TGTGCCACCGCTAAAATCACAGGGGACGAGCAGTACTTC. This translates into CATAKITGDEQYF.